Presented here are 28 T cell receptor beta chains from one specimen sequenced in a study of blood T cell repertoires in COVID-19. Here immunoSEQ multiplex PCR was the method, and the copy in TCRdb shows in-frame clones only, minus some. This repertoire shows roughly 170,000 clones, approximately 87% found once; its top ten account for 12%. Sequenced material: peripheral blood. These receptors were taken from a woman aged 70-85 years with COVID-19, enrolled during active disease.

CDR3 sequence: CASSLSKGGLGTQYF. CDR3 bases: TGTGCCAGCAGTTTATCGAAGGGCGGGCTCGGGACCCAGTACTTC. V is TRBV27 and J is TRBJ2-5; D may be TRBD2 (5 bases). The CDR3 totals 15 residues. The germline CDR1 and CDR2 sequences are MNHEY and SMNVEV (reference sequence). Trimming cost V 0 bases and J 7 bases, with 15 bases left between them.

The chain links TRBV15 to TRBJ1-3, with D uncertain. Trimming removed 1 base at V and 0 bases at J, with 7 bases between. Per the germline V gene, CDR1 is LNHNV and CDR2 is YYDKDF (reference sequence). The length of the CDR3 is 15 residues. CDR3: CATSRVRSSGNTIYF. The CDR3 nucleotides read TGTGCCACCAGCAGAGTCCGTAGCTCTGGAAACACCATATATTTT.

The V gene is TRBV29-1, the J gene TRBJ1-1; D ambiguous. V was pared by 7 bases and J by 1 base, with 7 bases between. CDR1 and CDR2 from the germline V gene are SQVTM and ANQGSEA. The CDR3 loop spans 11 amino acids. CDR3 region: CSALSNTEAFF. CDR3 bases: TGCAGCGCGCTTTCGAACACTGAAGCTTTCTTT.

CDR3 sequence (DNA): TGTGCCAGCAGCTTGGAGGCAGGGCCTCAGCCCCAGCATTTT. Translation: CASSLEAGPQPQHF. This chain uses TRBV5-8 with TRBJ1-5; the D gene is possibly TRBD1 (5 bases). V lost 0 bases and J lost 6, with 10 bases in between. From germline, CDR1 is SGHTS and CDR2 YDEGEE. CDR3 length: 14 residues.

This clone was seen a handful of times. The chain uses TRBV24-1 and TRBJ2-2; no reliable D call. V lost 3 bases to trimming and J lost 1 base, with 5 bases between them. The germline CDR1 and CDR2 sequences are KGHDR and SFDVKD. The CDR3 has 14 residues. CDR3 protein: CATSDPRNTGELFF. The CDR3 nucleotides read TGTGCCACCAGTGATCCGCGGAACACCGGGGAGCTGTTTTTT.

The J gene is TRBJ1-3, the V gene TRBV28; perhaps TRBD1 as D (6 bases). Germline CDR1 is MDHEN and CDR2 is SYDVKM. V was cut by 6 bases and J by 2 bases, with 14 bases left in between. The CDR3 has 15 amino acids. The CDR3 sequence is CASSTTRGTGNTIYF. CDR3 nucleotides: TGTGCCAGCAGCACAACCAGGGGCACTGGAAACACCATATATTTT.

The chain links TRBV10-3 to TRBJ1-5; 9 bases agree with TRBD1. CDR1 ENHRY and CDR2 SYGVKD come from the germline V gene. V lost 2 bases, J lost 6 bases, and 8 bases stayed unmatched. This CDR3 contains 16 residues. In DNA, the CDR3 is TGTGCCATCAGTGAGCCGGACAGGGGTGGTGGTCAGCCCCAGCATTTT. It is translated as CAISEPDRGGGQPQHF.

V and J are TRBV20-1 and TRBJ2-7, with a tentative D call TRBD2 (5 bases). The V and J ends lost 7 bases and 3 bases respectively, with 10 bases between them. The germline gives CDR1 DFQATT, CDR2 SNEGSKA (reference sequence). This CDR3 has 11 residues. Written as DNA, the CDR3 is TGCAGTGTCGACGGACTCTACGAGCAGTACTTC. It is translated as CSVDGLYEQYF.

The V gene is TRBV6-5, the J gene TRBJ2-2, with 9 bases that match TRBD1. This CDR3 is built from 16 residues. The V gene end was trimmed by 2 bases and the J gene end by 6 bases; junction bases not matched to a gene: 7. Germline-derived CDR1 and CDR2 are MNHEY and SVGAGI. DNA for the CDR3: TGTGCCAGCAGTTACGGGGCCGGGACAGGGCCCGGGGAGCTGTTTTTT. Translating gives CASSYGAGTGPGELFF.

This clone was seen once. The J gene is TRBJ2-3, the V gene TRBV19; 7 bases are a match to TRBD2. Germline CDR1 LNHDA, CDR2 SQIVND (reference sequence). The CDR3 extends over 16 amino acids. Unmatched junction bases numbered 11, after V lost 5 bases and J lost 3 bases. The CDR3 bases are TGTGCCAGTAGTGCCAAACTAGCAGCGGGGACAGATACGCAGTATTTT. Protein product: CASSAKLAAGTDTQYF.

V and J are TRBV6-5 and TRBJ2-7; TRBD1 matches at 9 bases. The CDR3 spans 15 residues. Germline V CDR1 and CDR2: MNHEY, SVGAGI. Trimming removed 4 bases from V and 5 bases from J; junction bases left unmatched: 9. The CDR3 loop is CASSSPGQGRDEQYF. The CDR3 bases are TGTGCCAGCAGTTCTCCGGGACAGGGCCGCGACGAGCAGTACTTC.

CDR3: CASSKSPGQGGAPPEKLFF. The CDR3 region has the DNA TGTGCCAGCAGCAAAAGCCCGGGACAGGGGGGTGCCCCTCCTGAAAAACTGTTTTTT. The chain links TRBV21-1 to TRBJ1-4; the table's D call of TRBD1 was not tested on the DNA. TRBV21-1 corresponds to a pseudogene. CDR3 length: 19 residues.

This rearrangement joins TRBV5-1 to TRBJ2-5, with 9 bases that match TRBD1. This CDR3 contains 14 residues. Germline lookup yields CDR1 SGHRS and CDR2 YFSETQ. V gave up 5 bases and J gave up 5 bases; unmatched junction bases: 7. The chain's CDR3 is CASRLQGASETQYF. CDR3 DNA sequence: TGCGCCAGCAGGTTACAGGGGGCATCGGAGACCCAGTACTTC.

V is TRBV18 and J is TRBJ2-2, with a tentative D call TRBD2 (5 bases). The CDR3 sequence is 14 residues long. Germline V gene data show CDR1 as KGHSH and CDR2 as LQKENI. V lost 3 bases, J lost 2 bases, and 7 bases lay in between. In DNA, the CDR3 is TGTGCCAGCTCACCGAGGGTTAACACCGGGGAGCTGTTTTTT. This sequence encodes CASSPRVNTGELFF.

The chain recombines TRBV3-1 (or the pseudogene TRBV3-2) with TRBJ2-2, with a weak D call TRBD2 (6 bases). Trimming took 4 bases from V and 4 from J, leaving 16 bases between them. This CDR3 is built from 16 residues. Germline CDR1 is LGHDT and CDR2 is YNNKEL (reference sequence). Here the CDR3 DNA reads TGTGCCAGCAGCCCAGCTTCGGGAGTAGTCACCGGGGAGCTGTTTTTT. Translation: CASSPASGVVTGELFF.

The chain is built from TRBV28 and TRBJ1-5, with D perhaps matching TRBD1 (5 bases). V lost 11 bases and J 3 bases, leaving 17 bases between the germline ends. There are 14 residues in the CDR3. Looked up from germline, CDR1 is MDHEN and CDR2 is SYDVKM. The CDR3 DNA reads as TGTGCCTCGGAACCCCCAGGGCCCAATCAGCCCCAGCATTTT. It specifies CASEPPGPNQPQHF. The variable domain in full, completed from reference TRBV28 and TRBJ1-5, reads DVKVTQSSRYLVKRTGEKVFLECVQDMDHENMFWYRQDPGLGLRLIYFSYDVKMKEKGDIPEGYSVSREKKERFSLILESASTNQTSMYLCASEPPGPNQPQHFGDGTRLSIL.

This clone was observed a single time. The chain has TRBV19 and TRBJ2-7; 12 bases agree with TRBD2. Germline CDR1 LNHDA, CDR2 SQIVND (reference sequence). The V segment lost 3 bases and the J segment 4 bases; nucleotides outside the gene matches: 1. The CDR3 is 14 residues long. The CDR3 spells CASSILAGGYEQYF. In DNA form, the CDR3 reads TGTGCCAGTAGTATCCTAGCGGGAGGGTACGAGCAGTACTTC. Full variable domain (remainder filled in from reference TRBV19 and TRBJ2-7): DGGITQSPKYLFRKEGQNVTLSCEQNLNHDAMYWYRQDPGQGLRLIYYSQIVNDFQKGDIAEGYSVSREKKESFPLTVTSAQKNPTAFYLCASSILAGGYEQYFGPGTRLTVT.

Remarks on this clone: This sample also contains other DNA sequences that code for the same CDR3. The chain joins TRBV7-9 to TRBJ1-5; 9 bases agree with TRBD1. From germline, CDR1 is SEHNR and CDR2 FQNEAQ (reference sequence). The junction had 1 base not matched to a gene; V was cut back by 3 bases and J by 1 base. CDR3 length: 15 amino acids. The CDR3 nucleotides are TGTGCCAGCAGCTTTGGACAGGGGAGCAATCAGCCCCAGCATTTT. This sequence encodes CASSFGQGSNQPQHF.

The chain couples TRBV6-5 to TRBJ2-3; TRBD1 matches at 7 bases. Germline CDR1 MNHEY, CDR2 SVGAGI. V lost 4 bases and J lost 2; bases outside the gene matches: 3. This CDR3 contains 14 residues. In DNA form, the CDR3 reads TGTGCCAGCAGTTCGGACAGGTCCACAGATACGCAGTATTTT. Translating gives CASSSDRSTDTQYF.

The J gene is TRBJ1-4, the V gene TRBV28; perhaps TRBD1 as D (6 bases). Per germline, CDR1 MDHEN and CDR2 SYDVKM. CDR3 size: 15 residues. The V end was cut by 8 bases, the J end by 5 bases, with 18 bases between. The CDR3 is CASGQPGQGNEKLFF. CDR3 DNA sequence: TGTGCCAGCGGACAACCGGGACAAGGGAATGAAAAACTGTTTTTT.

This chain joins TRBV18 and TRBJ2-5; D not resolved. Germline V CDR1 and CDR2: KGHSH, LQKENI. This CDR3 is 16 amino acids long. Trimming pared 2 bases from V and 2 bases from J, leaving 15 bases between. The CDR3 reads CASSPKAWAYQETQYF. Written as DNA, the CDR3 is TGTGCCAGCTCACCAAAGGCTTGGGCGTATCAAGAGACCCAGTACTTC.

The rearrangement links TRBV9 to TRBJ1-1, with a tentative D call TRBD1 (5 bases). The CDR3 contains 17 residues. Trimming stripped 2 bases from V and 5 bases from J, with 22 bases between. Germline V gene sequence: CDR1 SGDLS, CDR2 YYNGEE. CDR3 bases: TGTGCCAGCAGCGTTACGCCCATCGGGCCTCAGGGTACTGAAGCTTTCTTT. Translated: CASSVTPIGPQGTEAFF.

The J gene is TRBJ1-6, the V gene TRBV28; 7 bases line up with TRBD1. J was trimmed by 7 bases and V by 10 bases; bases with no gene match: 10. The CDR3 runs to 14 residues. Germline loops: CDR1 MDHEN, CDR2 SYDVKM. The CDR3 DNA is TGTGCCATCCAGGGGGTACGCCTGAATTCACCCCTCCACTTT. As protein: CAIQGVRLNSPLHF.

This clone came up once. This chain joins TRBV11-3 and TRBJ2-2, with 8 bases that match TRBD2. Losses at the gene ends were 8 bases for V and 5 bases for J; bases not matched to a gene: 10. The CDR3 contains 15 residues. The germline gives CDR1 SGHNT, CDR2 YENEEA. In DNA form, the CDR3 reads TGTGCCAGCCTAGCGGGTATCGACGGGACCGGGGAGCTGTTTTTT. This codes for CASLAGIDGTGELFF.

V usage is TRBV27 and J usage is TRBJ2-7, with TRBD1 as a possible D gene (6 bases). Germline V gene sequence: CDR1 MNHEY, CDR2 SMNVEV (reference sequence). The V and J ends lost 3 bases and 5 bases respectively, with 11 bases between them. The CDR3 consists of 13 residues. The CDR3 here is CASSFTQGNEQYF. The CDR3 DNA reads TGTGCCAGCAGTTTTACCCAGGGGAACGAGCAGTACTTC.

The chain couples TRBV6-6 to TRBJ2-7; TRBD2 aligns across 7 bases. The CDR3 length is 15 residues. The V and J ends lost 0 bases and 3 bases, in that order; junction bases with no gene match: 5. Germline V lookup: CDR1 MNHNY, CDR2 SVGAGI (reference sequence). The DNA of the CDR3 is TGTGCCAGCAGTTACTCGAGACTAGCTCACTACGAGCAGTACTTC. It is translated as CASSYSRLAHYEQYF.

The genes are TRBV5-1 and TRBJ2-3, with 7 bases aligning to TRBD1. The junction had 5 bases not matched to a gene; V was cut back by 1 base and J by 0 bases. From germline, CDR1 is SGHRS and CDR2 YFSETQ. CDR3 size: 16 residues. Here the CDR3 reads CASSLLRDRSTDTQYF. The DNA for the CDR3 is TGCGCCAGCAGCTTGCTCCGGGACAGAAGCACAGATACGCAGTATTTT. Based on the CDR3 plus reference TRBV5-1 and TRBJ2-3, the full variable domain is KAGVTQTPRYLIKTRGQQVTLSCSPISGHRSVSWYQQTPGQGLQFLFEYFSETQRNKGNFPGRFSGRQFSNSRSEMNVSTLELGDSALYLCASSLLRDRSTDTQYFGPGTRLTVL.

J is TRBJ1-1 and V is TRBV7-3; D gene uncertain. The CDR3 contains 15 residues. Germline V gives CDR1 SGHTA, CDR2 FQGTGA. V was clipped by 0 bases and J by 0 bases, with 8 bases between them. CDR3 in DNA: TGTGCCAGCAGCTTAACCGCCCGAGTGAACACTGAAGCTTTCTTT. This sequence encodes CASSLTARVNTEAFF.